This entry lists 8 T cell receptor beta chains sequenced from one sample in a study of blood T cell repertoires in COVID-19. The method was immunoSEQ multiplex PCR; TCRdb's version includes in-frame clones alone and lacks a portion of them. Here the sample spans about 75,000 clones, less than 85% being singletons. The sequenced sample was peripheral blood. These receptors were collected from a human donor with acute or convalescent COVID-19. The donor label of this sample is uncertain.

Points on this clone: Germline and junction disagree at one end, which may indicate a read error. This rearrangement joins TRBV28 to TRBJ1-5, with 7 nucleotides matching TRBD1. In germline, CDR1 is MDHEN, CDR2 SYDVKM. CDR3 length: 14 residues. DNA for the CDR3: TGTGCCACCAGTTTCACCTTACAGGGGTTTTCCCAGCATTTT. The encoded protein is CATSFTLQGFSQHF.

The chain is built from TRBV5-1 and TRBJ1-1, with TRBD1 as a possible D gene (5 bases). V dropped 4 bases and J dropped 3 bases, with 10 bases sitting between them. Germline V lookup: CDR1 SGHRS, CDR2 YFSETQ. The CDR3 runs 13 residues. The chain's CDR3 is CASSGKGYTEAFF. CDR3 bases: TGCGCCAGCAGCGGGAAGGGGTACACTGAAGCTTTCTTT.

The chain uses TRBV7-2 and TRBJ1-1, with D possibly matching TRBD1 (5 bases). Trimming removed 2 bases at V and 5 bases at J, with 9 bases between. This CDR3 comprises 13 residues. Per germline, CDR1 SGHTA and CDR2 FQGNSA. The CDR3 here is CASSLREGTEAFF. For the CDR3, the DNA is TGTGCCAGCAGCTTAAGGGAGGGGACTGAAGCTTTCTTT. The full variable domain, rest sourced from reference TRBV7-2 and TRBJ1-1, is GAGVSQSPSNKVTEKGKDVELRCDPISGHTALYWYRQSLGQGLEFLIYFQGNSAPDKSGLPSDRFSAERTGGSVSTLTIQRTQQEDSAVYLCASSLREGTEAFFGQGTRLTVV.

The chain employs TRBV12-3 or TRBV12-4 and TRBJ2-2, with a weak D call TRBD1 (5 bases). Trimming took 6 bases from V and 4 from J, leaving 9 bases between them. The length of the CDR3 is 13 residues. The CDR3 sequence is CASRRQRTGELFF. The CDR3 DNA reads TGTGCCAGCAGACGACAGCGCACCGGGGAGCTGTTTTTT.

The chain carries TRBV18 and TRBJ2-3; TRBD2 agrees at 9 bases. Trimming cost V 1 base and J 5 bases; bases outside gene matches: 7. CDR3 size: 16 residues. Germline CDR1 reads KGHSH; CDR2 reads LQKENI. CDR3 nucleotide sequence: TGTGCCAGCTCACCACTCGGCGGGGGGGCTGAAGATACGCAGTATTTT. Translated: CASSPLGGGAEDTQYF.

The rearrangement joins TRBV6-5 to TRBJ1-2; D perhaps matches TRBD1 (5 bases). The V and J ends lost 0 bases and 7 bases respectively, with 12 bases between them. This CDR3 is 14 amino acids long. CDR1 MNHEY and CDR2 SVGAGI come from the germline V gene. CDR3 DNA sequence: TGTGCCAGCAGTTACTCAGGGAGGGGAAGTGGCTACACCTTC. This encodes CASSYSGRGSGYTF.

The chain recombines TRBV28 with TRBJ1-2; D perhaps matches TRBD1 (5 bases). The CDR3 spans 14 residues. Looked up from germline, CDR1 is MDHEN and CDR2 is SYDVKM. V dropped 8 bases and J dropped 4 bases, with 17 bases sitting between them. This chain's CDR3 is CASLGGTARYGYTF. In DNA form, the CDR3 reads TGTGCCAGCCTCGGGGGGACTGCTCGCTATGGCTACACCTTC.

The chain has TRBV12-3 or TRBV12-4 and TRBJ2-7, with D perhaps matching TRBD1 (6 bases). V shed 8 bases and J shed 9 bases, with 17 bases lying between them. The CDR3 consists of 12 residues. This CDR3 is CASAQQGPRQYF. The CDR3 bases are TGTGCCAGCGCTCAACAGGGCCCTCGGCAGTACTTC.